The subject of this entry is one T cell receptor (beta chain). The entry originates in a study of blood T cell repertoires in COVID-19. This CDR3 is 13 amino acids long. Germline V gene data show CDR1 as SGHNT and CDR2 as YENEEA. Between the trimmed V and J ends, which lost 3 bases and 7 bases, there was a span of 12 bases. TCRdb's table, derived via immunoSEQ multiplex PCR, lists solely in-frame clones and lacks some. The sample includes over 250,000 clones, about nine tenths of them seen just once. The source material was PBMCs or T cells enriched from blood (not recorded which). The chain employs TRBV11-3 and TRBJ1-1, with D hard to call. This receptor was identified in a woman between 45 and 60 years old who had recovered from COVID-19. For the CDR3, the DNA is TGTGCCAGCAGCTTCAGGTCGGGGAATGAAGCTTTCTTT. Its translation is CASSFRSGNEAFF. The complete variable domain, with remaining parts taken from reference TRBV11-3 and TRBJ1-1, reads EAGVVQSPRYKIIEKKQPVAFWCNPISGHNTLYWYLQNLGQGPELLIRYENEEAVDDSQLPKDRFSAERLKGVDSTLKIQPAELGDSAVYLCASSFRSGNEAFFGQGTRLTVV.